The 24 T cell receptor beta chains in this list originate from one sample, sequenced in a study of shared clonotypes between healthy human individuals. As defined, naive CD8 cells were CD45RO-negative and positively selected for CCR7, with terminally differentiated effector memory CD45RA+ cells excluded. The table came from immunoSEQ multiplex PCR; TCRdb's copy has only in-frame clones and leaves some out. Here the sample spans around 620,000 clones, 95% being singletons. The sample taken for sequencing was naive CD8+ T cells sorted from blood. The source is a woman in her twenties or thirties in good health.

This clone was observed a single time. This chain connects TRBV6-6 to TRBJ1-3; D not resolved. Trimming stripped 0 bases from V and 0 bases from J, with 9 bases between. Germline V CDR1 and CDR2: MNHNY, SVGAGI (reference sequence). The CDR3 totals 16 residues. As DNA, the CDR3 is TGTGCCAGCAGTTACTCGCTAGGGAGCTCTGGAAACACCATATATTTT. Translating it yields CASSYSLGSSGNTIYF.

This chain links TRBV19 with TRBJ2-7, with unresolved D. The CDR3 runs 15 residues. Germline V lookup: CDR1 LNHDA, CDR2 SQIVND (reference sequence). V was cut by 4 bases and J by 0 bases, with 13 bases left in between. In nucleotides, the CDR3 is TGTGCCAGTAGTAGCGGACGAAGCAGCTCCTACGAGCAGTACTTC. Translated, it gives CASSSGRSSSYEQYF.

The CDR3 region is CASTRESTDTQYF. The CDR3 nucleotides are TGCGCCAGCACCAGGGAGAGCACAGATACGCAGTATTTT. This chain links TRBV5-1 with TRBJ2-3, with D possibly being TRBD1 or TRBD2 (5 bases each). Germline assignment: CDR1 SGHRS and CDR2 YFSETQ. The V and J ends lost 6 bases and 0 bases respectively, with 8 bases between them. The CDR3 consists of 13 residues.

This chain joins TRBV28 and TRBJ2-7; D unclear. V was clipped by 3 bases and J by 2 bases, with 17 bases between them. Germline V gene data show CDR1 as MDHEN and CDR2 as SYDVKM. The CDR3 runs 16 residues. The CDR3 region has the DNA TGTGCCAGCAGTTTGATCGACGGACGAATAGCCTACGAGCAGTACTTC. Its protein product is CASSLIDGRIAYEQYF. The complete variable domain, with remaining parts taken from reference TRBV28 and TRBJ2-7, reads DVKVTQSSRYLVKRTGEKVFLECVQDMDHENMFWYRQDPGLGLRLIYFSYDVKMKEKGDIPEGYSVSREKKERFSLILESASTNQTSMYLCASSLIDGRIAYEQYFGPGTRLTVT.

The chain uses TRBV27 and TRBJ2-3; D is uncertain. The CDR3 has 14 residues. CDR1 MNHEY and CDR2 SMNVEV come from the germline V gene (reference sequence). Trimming left V 5 bases short and J 1 base short, with 10 bases between. The CDR3 protein is CASSVRGGTDTQYF. DNA of the CDR3: TGTGCCAGCAGTGTTAGAGGTGGCACAGATACGCAGTATTTT.

This clone has a single count. The rearrangement uses TRBV18 and TRBJ1-2; D may be TRBD1 (5 bases). Germline loops: CDR1 KGHSH, CDR2 LQKENI. The CDR3 consists of 13 residues. V was cut by 0 bases and J by 8 bases, with 10 bases left in between. The CDR3 reads CASSPPGVGGYTF. The CDR3 nucleotides are TGTGCCAGCTCACCACCGGGGGTTGGAGGCTACACCTTC.

The chain uses TRBV4-1 and TRBJ2-7; no firm D call. V dropped 0 bases and J dropped 2 bases, with 11 bases sitting between them. The CDR3 totals 15 residues. CDR1 MGHRA and CDR2 YSYEKL come from the germline V gene. The CDR3 sequence: CASSQEALKTYEQYF. CDR3 sequence (DNA): TGCGCCAGCAGCCAAGAAGCACTCAAAACCTACGAGCAGTACTTC.

The rearrangement links TRBV5-4 to TRBJ1-2; 7 positions agree with TRBD1. There are 13 residues in the CDR3. J lost 8 bases, V lost 3 bases, and 7 bases had no gene match. Germline CDR1 reads SGHNT; CDR2 reads YYREEE (reference sequence). CDR3 DNA sequence: TGTGCCAGCAGCTCACAGGGGTTGTACGGCTACACCTTC. Protein: CASSSQGLYGYTF.

J is TRBJ2-3 and V is TRBV29-1; TRBD2 might be the D (5 bases). V shed 4 bases and J shed 6 bases, with 14 bases lying between them. In germline, CDR1 is SQVTM, CDR2 ANQGSEA. This CDR3 comprises 13 residues. The CDR3: CSVVLAVLDTQYF. DNA for the CDR3: TGCAGCGTTGTGCTAGCAGTCCTTGATACGCAGTATTTT.

Comments on this clone: Possible read error: a much larger clone is one base away. Other DNA sequences in this sample translate to the same CDR3. The chain joins TRBV19 to TRBJ2-7; 11 bases are a match to TRBD1. Per the germline V gene, CDR1 is LNHDA and CDR2 is SQIVND (reference sequence). V shed 5 bases, J shed 4 bases, and the junction held 4 bases outside the gene matches. The CDR3 contains 14 residues. CDR3: CASSAGTGGYEQYF. CDR3 coding DNA: TGTGCCAGTAGTGCCGGGACAGGGGGTTACGAGCAGTACTTC. The variable domain in full, completed from reference TRBV19 and TRBJ2-7, reads DGGITQSPKYLFRKEGQNVTLSCEQNLNHDAMYWYRQDPGQGLRLIYYSQIVNDFQKGDIAEGYSVSREKKESFPLTVTSAQKNPTAFYLCASSAGTGGYEQYFGPGTRLTVT.

V gene TRBV7-6 combines with J gene TRBJ2-7, with D perhaps assigned TRBD1 or TRBD2 (5 bases each). Germline-derived CDR1 and CDR2 are SGHVS and FNYEAQ. The CDR3 loop spans 15 amino acids. Trimming pared 1 base from V and 0 bases from J, leaving 10 bases between. The CDR3 sequence is CASSLEGPSSYEQYF. DNA of the CDR3: TGTGCCAGCAGCTTAGAGGGACCAAGCTCCTACGAGCAGTACTTC. Combining the CDR3 with reference TRBV7-6 and TRBJ2-7 gives the whole variable domain GAGVSQSPRYKVTKRGQDVALRCDPISGHVSLYWYRQALGQGPEFLTYFNYEAQQDKSGLPNDRFSAERPEGSISTLTIQRTEQRDSAMYRCASSLEGPSSYEQYFGPGTRLTVT.

The rearrangement uses TRBV9 and TRBJ2-2, with D hard to call. Between the trimmed V and J ends, which lost 5 bases and 7 bases, there was a span of 15 bases. This CDR3 spans 14 amino acids. Germline CDR1 is SGDLS and CDR2 is YYNGEE. The CDR3 spells CASRSRTPGGELFF. The CDR3 bases are TGTGCCAGCAGGTCACGGACCCCGGGCGGGGAGCTGTTTTTT.

The rearrangement uses TRBV9 and TRBJ1-2, with 7 bases aligning to TRBD1. The CDR3 length is 14 residues. The V gene's germline CDR1 is SGDLS and CDR2 YYNGEE. V shed 0 bases and J 8 bases; nucleotides not matched to a gene: 7. DNA of the CDR3: TGTGCCAGCAGCGTAGACGGGACAGTGCCCGGCTACACCTTC. The encoded protein is CASSVDGTVPGYTF.

This chain joins TRBV27 and TRBJ2-3, with TRBD1 matching 7 bases. CDR3 size: 16 residues. J was trimmed by 4 bases and V by 6 bases; bases with no gene match: 13. Germline V gene data show CDR1 as MNHEY and CDR2 as SMNVEV (reference sequence). For the CDR3, the DNA is TGTGCCAGCAGAATCGGAGCAGGGGGTCTCCCAGATACGCAGTATTTT. Encoded protein: CASRIGAGGLPDTQYF.

This chain links TRBV28 with TRBJ2-5; 10 nucleotides agree with TRBD1. The J call is uncertain, as TRBJ2-7 better fits the DNA end. The germline CDR1 and CDR2 sequences are MDHEN and SYDVKM. The CDR3 has 15 residues. CDR3 sequence reads: CASSFSRTGGYEQYF. The CDR3 DNA is TGTGCCAGCAGTTTCTCGCGGACAGGGGGTTACGAGCAGTACTTC.

The chain's CDR3 is CASSVRQGATNEKLFF. The CDR3 DNA reads TGTGCCAGCAGCGTACGACAGGGGGCAACTAATGAAAAACTGTTTTTT. The chain recombines TRBV5-7 with TRBJ1-4; TRBD1 agrees at 9 bases. TRBV5-7 is designated an ORF whose function remains uncertain. Unmatched junction bases numbered 4, after V lost 4 bases and J lost 0 bases. This CDR3 contains 16 residues.

V and J are TRBV13 and TRBJ1-1, with no clear D. This CDR3 is built from 12 residues. V shed 4 bases and J shed 1 base, with 4 bases lying between them. Per germline, CDR1 PRHDT and CDR2 FYEKMQ (reference sequence). The CDR3 coding sequence is TGTGCCAGCAGCTCACAGAACACTGAAGCTTTCTTT. Translation: CASSSQNTEAFF.

This clone has a single count. The V and J genes are TRBV7-6 and TRBJ1-5; 8 bases map to TRBD1. The CDR3 runs to 13 residues. From germline, CDR1 is SGHVS and CDR2 FNYEAQ. V was clipped by 5 bases and J by 7 bases; unmatched bases: 4. This CDR3 reads CASSPSGGQPQHF. For the CDR3, the DNA is TGTGCCAGCAGCCCTTCAGGGGGCCAGCCCCAGCATTTT.

This clone was picked up one time. The chain links TRBV7-7 to TRBJ2-6, with D unclear. The CDR3 extends over 17 amino acids. Looked up from germline, CDR1 is SSHAT and CDR2 is FNYEAQ (reference sequence). V shed 3 bases and J shed 5 bases, with 17 bases lying between them. Written as DNA, the CDR3 is TGTGCCAGCAGCTTTGATTTGCCACAAAGTCGGGCCAACGTCCTGACTTTC. It yields the protein CASSFDLPQSRANVLTF.

The rearrangement links TRBV28 to TRBJ1-2, with a possible D match to TRBD1 (5 bases). V shed 6 bases and J shed 2 bases, with 10 bases lying between them. The germline CDR1 and CDR2 sequences are MDHEN and SYDVKM. This CDR3 has 13 residues. The CDR3 sequence is CASSLGVNYGYTF. As DNA, the CDR3 is TGTGCCAGCAGCTTAGGGGTAAACTATGGCTACACCTTC.

Only a few counts were recorded for this clone. The chain recombines TRBV29-1 with TRBJ2-7, with 9 bases that match TRBD2. Trimming removed 5 bases from V and 2 bases from J; junction bases left unmatched: 10. This CDR3 comprises 15 residues. CDR1 SQVTM and CDR2 ANQGSEA come from the germline V gene. As DNA, the CDR3 is TGCAGCGTTCGGGGCGGGAGGGCTCCACCCTACGAGCAGTACTTC. It encodes CSVRGGRAPPYEQYF.

This chain links TRBV7-9 with TRBJ2-7; 9 bases align to TRBD2. The CDR3 is 14 residues long. Germline-derived CDR1 and CDR2 are SEHNR and FQNEAQ (reference sequence). The V and J ends lost 2 bases and 4 bases, in that order; junction bases with no gene match: 3. CDR3 DNA sequence: TGTGCCAGCAGCTTAAGGCGGGAGGGTTACGAGCAGTACTTC. This encodes CASSLRREGYEQYF.

The chain carries TRBV19 and TRBJ2-2, with D possibly matching TRBD2 (6 bases). This CDR3 comprises 12 residues. Trimming cost V 5 bases and J 10 bases, with 11 bases left between them. The germline gives CDR1 LNHDA, CDR2 SQIVND (reference sequence). Here the CDR3 DNA reads TGTGCCAGTAGTCCACTAGCAGAGGAGCTGTTTTTT. It yields the protein CASSPLAEELFF. Full variable domain (rest looked up from reference TRBV19 and TRBJ2-2): DGGITQSPKYLFRKEGQNVTLSCEQNLNHDAMYWYRQDPGQGLRLIYYSQIVNDFQKGDIAEGYSVSREKKESFPLTVTSAQKNPTAFYLCASSPLAEELFFGEGSRLTVL.

This clone was found once. The chain carries TRBV13 and TRBJ2-7; D call uncertain. The germline CDR1 and CDR2 sequences are PRHDT and FYEKMQ (reference sequence). The CDR3 covers 12 residues. The V end was cut by 4 bases, the J end by 0 bases, with 4 bases between. This CDR3 reads CASSSRSYEQYF. The CDR3 nucleotides read TGTGCCAGCAGCTCACGCTCCTACGAGCAGTACTTC.